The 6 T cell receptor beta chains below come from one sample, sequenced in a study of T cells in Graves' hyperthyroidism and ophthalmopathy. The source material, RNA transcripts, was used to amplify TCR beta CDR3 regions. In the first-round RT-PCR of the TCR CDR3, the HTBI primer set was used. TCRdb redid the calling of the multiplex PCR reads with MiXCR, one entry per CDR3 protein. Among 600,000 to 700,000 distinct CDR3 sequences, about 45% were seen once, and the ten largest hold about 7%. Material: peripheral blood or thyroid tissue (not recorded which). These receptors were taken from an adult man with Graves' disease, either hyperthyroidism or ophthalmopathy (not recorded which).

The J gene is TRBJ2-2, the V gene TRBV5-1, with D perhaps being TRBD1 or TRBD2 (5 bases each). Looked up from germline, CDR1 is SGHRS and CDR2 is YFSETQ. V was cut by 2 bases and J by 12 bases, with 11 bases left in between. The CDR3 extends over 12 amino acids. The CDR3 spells CASSLQPGQLFF. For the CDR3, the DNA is TGCGCCAGCAGCTTACAGCCGGGACAGCTGTTTTTT.

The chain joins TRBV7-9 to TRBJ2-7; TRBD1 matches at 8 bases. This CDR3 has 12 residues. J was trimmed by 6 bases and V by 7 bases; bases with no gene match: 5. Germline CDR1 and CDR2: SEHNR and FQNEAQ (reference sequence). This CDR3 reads CASTVTGGEQYF. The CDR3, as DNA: TGTGCCAGCACAGTAACAGGGGGCGAGCAGTACTTC.

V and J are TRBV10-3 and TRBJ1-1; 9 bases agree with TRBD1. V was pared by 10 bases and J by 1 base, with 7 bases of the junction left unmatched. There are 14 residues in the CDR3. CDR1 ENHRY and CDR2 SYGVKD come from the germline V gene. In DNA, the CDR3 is TGTGCCACAGAGGAGGGACAGGGGAACACTGAAGCTTTCTTT. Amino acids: CATEEGQGNTEAFF.

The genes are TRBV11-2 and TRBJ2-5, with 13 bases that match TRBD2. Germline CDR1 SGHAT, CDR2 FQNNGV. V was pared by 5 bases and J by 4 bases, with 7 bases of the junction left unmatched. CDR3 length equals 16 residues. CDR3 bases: TGTGCCAGCAGCCAAGAAGGACTAGCGGGGGCAGAGACCCAGTACTTC. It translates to CASSQEGLAGAETQYF.

The CDR3 DNA reads as TGCAGTGCTACTGGACAGTTTAAGGATGGCTACACCATATATTTT. This codes for CSATGQFKDGYTIYF. V and J are TRBV20-1 and TRBJ1-3; maybe TRBD1 (6 bases). V lost 4 bases, J lost 8 bases, and 21 bases lay in between. Germline lookup yields CDR1 DFQATT and CDR2 SNEGSKA (reference sequence). The CDR3 sequence is 15 residues long.

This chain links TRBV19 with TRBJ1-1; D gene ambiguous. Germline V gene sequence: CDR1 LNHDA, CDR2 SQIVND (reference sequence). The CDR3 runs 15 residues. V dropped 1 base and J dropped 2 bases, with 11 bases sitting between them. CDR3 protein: CASSIGSARNTEAFF. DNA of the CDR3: TGTGCCAGTAGTATAGGGTCGGCGAGAAACACTGAAGCTTTCTTT.